One and the same sample provided the 14 T cell receptor beta chains below, sequenced in a study of cytomegalovirus exposure and HLA in healthy donors. Both 60 Vbeta primers and 13 Jbeta primers went into the PCR. Only in-frame clones appear in the TCRdb table, and some are missing; sequencing was by immunoSEQ multiplex PCR. The table lists 150,000 to 200,000 clones, roughly four fifths of them singletons, with just over 2% in the top ten. The material sequenced was PBMCs. These receptor sequences come from a woman under 40 in good health and CMV-seropositive.

This chain connects TRBV5-4 to TRBJ1-5; perhaps TRBD1 as D (5 bases). Germline V gene lookup returns CDR1 SGHNT and CDR2 YYREEE (reference sequence). The V end was cut by 2 bases, the J end by 7 bases, with 16 bases between. This CDR3 is built from 15 residues. Written as DNA, the CDR3 is TGTGCCAGCAGCTTTGGGGCCGAGGAGGGGCAGCCCCAGCATTTT. Translation gives CASSFGAEEGQPQHF.

J is TRBJ2-1 and V is TRBV7-9; D possibly corresponds to TRBD1 (6 bases). The CDR3 contains 12 residues. V lost 5 bases and J lost 15, with 17 bases in between. Germline CDR1 SEHNR, CDR2 FQNEAQ (reference sequence). CDR3 amino acids: CASSPRTGNPFF. The CDR3 nucleotides are TGTGCCAGCAGCCCACGTACAGGGAATCCGTTCTTC.

This rearrangement joins TRBV5-1 to TRBJ2-3; 8 bases map to TRBD2. CDR1 is SGHRS, CDR2 YFSETQ, per germline. The length of the CDR3 is 16 residues. Trimming cost V 4 bases and J 6 bases; bases outside gene matches: 13. CDR3 DNA: TGCGCCAGCAGCCCCCGAGCGGGAGCAGCCAGGGATACGCAGTATTTT. This codes for CASSPRAGAARDTQYF.

This sequence joins TRBV7-2 and TRBJ1-2; D perhaps matches TRBD1 (5 bases). Germline V gene sequence: CDR1 SGHTA, CDR2 FQGNSA. Trimming removed 4 bases from V and 7 bases from J, with 13 bases in between. The CDR3 totals 13 residues. For the CDR3, the DNA is TGTGCCAGCAGCTCGTCTCCAGGGTTTGGCTACACCTTC. Encoded protein: CASSSSPGFGYTF.

This clone was seen a single time. The J gene is TRBJ2-4, the V gene TRBV6-1, with a tentative D call TRBD2 (6 bases). Germline V gives CDR1 MNHNS, CDR2 SASEGT. The V and J ends lost 4 bases and 6 bases respectively, with 10 bases between them. The CDR3 is 13 residues long. Here the CDR3 DNA reads TGTGCCAGCAGTGTGGGGGGATCAAACATTCAGTACTTC. It is translated as CASSVGGSNIQYF.

The chain combines TRBV15 with TRBJ2-7; TRBD1 matches at 7 bases. Unmatched junction bases numbered 6, after V lost 0 bases and J lost 7 bases. CDR3 size: 14 residues. From germline, CDR1 is LNHNV and CDR2 YYDKDF (reference sequence). The CDR3 spells CATSRETKGAEQYF. CDR3 coding DNA: TGTGCCACCAGCAGAGAGACCAAGGGGGCAGAGCAGTACTTC.

The chain links TRBV14 to TRBJ2-5; a weak D match, TRBD1 (6 bases). Germline V gene sequence: CDR1 SGHDN, CDR2 FVKESK. The CDR3 spans 16 residues. V lost 3 bases, J lost 0 bases, and 14 bases lay in between. The CDR3 protein is CASSHIREGDQETQYF. The DNA for the CDR3 is TGTGCCAGCAGCCACATAAGAGAGGGGGACCAAGAGACCCAGTACTTC.

The chain carries TRBV2 and TRBJ1-5; TRBD1 agrees at 7 bases. The CDR3 has 14 amino acids. The ends lost 6 bases at V and 1 base at J; junction bases unmatched: 3. Per the germline V gene, CDR1 is SNHLY and CDR2 is FYNNEI. CDR3 sequence reads: CASRATGSNQPQHF. The CDR3 DNA is TGTGCCAGCAGGGCGACAGGGAGCAATCAGCCCCAGCATTTT.

The chain combines TRBV14 with TRBJ1-6, with a possible D match to TRBD1 (5 bases). The CDR3 consists of 15 residues. V gave up 1 base and J gave up 7 bases, with 11 bases separating them. Germline V lookup: CDR1 SGHDN, CDR2 FVKESK. CDR3 bases: TGTGCCAGCAGCCAAGTCACAGGAGGGAATTCACCCCTCCACTTT. The encoded protein is CASSQVTGGNSPLHF.

This clone was seen once. The chain employs TRBV7-2 and TRBJ2-7; 8 bases fit TRBD1. J was trimmed by 6 bases and V by 3 bases; bases with no gene match: 13. This CDR3 comprises 16 residues. Per the germline V gene, CDR1 is SGHTA and CDR2 is FQGNSA. CDR3 nucleotides: TGTGCCAGCAGCTTTTTAGCAGGGGGCGGTAGATTCGAGCAGTACTTC. This gives the protein CASSFLAGGGRFEQYF.

The chain carries TRBV7-2 and TRBJ2-1, with 15 bases matching TRBD2. The trim removed 5 bases at V and 4 bases at J, leaving 6 bases unmatched. The CDR3 loop spans 17 amino acids. CDR1 SGHTA and CDR2 FQGNSA come from the germline V gene. The CDR3 reads CASSPPGLAGGYNEQFF. The CDR3 region has the DNA TGTGCCAGCAGCCCCCCGGGACTAGCGGGAGGTTACAATGAGCAGTTCTTC.

This chain links TRBV4-3 with TRBJ1-3; 7 bases line up with TRBD1. Germline CDR1 is LGHNA and CDR2 is YSLEER. V was pared by 0 bases and J by 0 bases, with 5 bases of the junction left unmatched. This CDR3 contains 17 residues. The CDR3 region has the DNA TGCGCCAGCAGCCAAGACCTACAGGGGTACTCTGGAAACACCATATATTTT. This codes for CASSQDLQGYSGNTIYF.

The genes are TRBV30 and TRBJ2-3, with D perhaps matching TRBD2 (5 bases). V was clipped by 0 bases and J by 2 bases, with 12 bases between them. This CDR3 is built from 15 residues. Germline V lookup: CDR1 GTSNPN, CDR2 SVGIG (reference sequence). The CDR3 sequence is CAWSVMAGLTDTQYF. The DNA for the CDR3 is TGTGCCTGGAGTGTCATGGCGGGTCTCACAGATACGCAGTATTTT.

V usage is TRBV2 and J usage is TRBJ2-7; 10 bases agree with TRBD2. The CDR3 runs to 15 residues. Trimming removed 5 bases from V and 5 bases from J; junction bases left unmatched: 9. Germline V gives CDR1 SNHLY, CDR2 FYNNEI. CDR3: CASSRGGLATNEQYF. CDR3 DNA sequence: TGTGCCAGCAGTCGAGGGGGACTAGCGACTAACGAGCAGTACTTC.